This section outlines one T cell receptor (beta chain) sequence together with its context. The sample comes from a study of blood T cell repertoires in COVID-19. Authors' analysis steps: Estimates of nucleated cell counts were drawn from the amplification of reference gene primers. The table came from immunoSEQ multiplex PCR; TCRdb's copy has only in-frame clones and leaves some out. V and J calls and clone size are copied from that table; D and trimming were computed from the DNA. The sample lists roughly 61,000 clones, over 65% occurring once. Germline CDR1 and CDR2: ENHRY and SYGVKD. V lost 6 bases to trimming and J lost 6 bases; unmatched junction nucleotides: 5. CDR3 length: 14 amino acids.

The gene calls are TRBV10-3 and TRBJ2-1, with 10 bases fitting TRBD2. This sequence originates from a man between 40 and 49 years old with active COVID-19. The sample consisted of peripheral blood. For the CDR3, the DNA is TGTGCCATCAGCCCTAGCGGGAGTGGCAATGAGCAGTTCTTC. Residues: CAISPSGSGNEQFF.